Listed here are 16 T cell receptor beta chains from one sample, sequenced in a study of CD8 T cells in ankylosing spondylitis. TCRdb processed the 5' RACE reads anew with MiXCR; each CDR3 protein has one entry. The sample carries fewer than 200,000 distinct CDR3 sequences, around a sixth recorded once. Source material: blood, either unsorted or a sorted T cell fraction (not recorded which). All receptors come from a male donor under 30 with ankylosing spondylitis or in good health (not recorded which).

This clonotype was seen at least ten times. The CDR3 DNA is TGTGCCAGCAGTTTCCTAGCGGGAGGAGTTGATACGCAGTATTTT. This gives the protein CASSFLAGGVDTQYF. The chain links TRBV12-3 or TRBV12-4 to TRBJ2-3; 11 bases line up with TRBD2. This CDR3 has 15 amino acids. Trimming at V came to 3 bases and at J to 6 bases, leaving 5 bases not matched to a gene.

This clonotype was counted ten times or more. V usage is TRBV5-1 and J usage is TRBJ2-1; D might be TRBD1 (5 bases). Germline V gene data show CDR1 as SGHRS and CDR2 as YFSETQ. The CDR3 is 16 amino acids. V was cut by 0 bases and J by 0 bases, with 10 bases left in between. CDR3: CASSLGGQSSYNEQFF. CDR3 sequence (DNA): TGCGCCAGCAGCTTGGGAGGACAAAGCTCCTACAATGAGCAGTTCTTC.

This clonotype has only a few counts. The rearrangement links TRBV20-1 to TRBJ1-1; D not resolved. The CDR3 is 12 residues long. Germline V CDR1 and CDR2: DFQATT, SNEGSKA (reference sequence). The V end was cut by 7 bases, the J end by 3 bases, with 12 bases between. CDR3 DNA: TGCAGTGTTACCGACAAGGACACTGAAGCTTTCTTT. It specifies CSVTDKDTEAFF.

This clonotype was detected ten times or more. The rearrangement joins TRBV7-2 to TRBJ1-5; no reliable D call. Looked up from germline, CDR1 is SGHTA and CDR2 is FQGNSA. The CDR3 spans 13 residues. The germline V and J ends were trimmed by 2 bases and 3 bases, with 5 bases remaining between them. In DNA form, the CDR3 reads TGTGCCAGCAGCTTACAGTTCAATCAGCCCCAGCATTTT. Its protein product is CASSLQFNQPQHF.

This clonotype appeared many times. This chain connects TRBV12-3 or TRBV12-4 to TRBJ2-3; no definite D call. The V gene lost 3 bases and the J gene lost 6 bases, with 1 base spanning the gap. The CDR3 is made up of 10 amino acids. CDR3 sequence (DNA): TGTGCCAGCAGTTTCGATACGCAGTATTTT. It translates to CASSFDTQYF.

The table lists this clonotype with many counts. At one end the junction does not follow the germline gene, possibly because of a read error. This chain uses TRBV12-3 or TRBV12-4 with TRBJ2-3; 7 positions agree with TRBD1. This CDR3 contains 12 residues. CDR3 nucleotide sequence: TGTGCCAGCAGTGTAGCAGGGGGTACGCAGTATTTT. Its protein product is CASSVAGGTQYF.

This clonotype occurred a few times. The genes are TRBV29-1 and TRBJ1-3; D is unclear. Germline V gives CDR1 SQVTM, CDR2 ANQGSEA. Trimming took off 7 bases at V and 8 bases at J, with 12 bases between the two ends. The CDR3 spans 11 residues. CDR3 nucleotide sequence: TGCAGCGGACGGATCGGGGACACCATATATTTT. It codes for CSGRIGDTIYF.

This clonotype showed up many times. The V call is TRBV5-1, the J call TRBJ2-7, with 8 positions matching TRBD1. CDR3 length: 14 amino acids. With V trimmed by 0 bases and J by 5 bases, 4 bases remained unmatched. Germline V gene data show CDR1 as SGHRS and CDR2 as YFSETQ. CDR3: CASSLDRGIDEQYF. Written as DNA, the CDR3 is TGCGCCAGCAGCTTGGACAGGGGGATCGACGAGCAGTACTTC.

Many counts were recorded for this clonotype. The V gene is TRBV2, the J gene TRBJ1-5; 10 bases align to TRBD1. V dropped 8 bases and J dropped 6; count of bases not matched to a gene: 13. The germline V gene encodes CDR1 SNHLY and CDR2 FYNNEI. This CDR3 contains 16 residues. For the CDR3, the DNA is TGTGCCAGCGGGGACAGGGGAATTTTGCCAGGTCAGCCCCAGCATTTT. Protein product: CASGDRGILPGQPQHF.

This clonotype was recorded many times. This chain uses TRBV12-3 or TRBV12-4 with TRBJ2-3; D unresolved. V was pared by 2 bases and J by 2 bases, with 5 bases between. The CDR3 covers 13 residues. The CDR3 loop reads CASSLTNTDTQYF. CDR3 DNA: TGTGCCAGCAGTTTAACGAACACAGATACGCAGTATTTT.

This clonotype came up many times. The chain carries TRBV16 and TRBJ1-1, with D possibly TRBD1 on 6 matching bases. In germline, CDR1 is KGHSY, CDR2 FQNENV. The CDR3 is made up of 16 amino acids. V lost 0 bases, J lost 4 bases, and 15 bases lay in between. CDR3 loop: CASSQSRAQGATEAFF. The CDR3 DNA reads as TGTGCCAGCAGCCAATCGAGGGCACAGGGCGCCACTGAAGCTTTCTTT.

This clonotype was counted many times. The V and J genes are TRBV7-6 and TRBJ2-2, with no clear D. The V gene lost 2 bases and the J gene lost 1 base, with 11 bases spanning the gap. From germline, CDR1 is SGHVS and CDR2 FNYEAQ. There are 16 residues in the CDR3. The CDR3 is CASSLLHSVNTGELFF. Written as DNA, the CDR3 is TGTGCCAGCAGCTTACTGCATAGTGTGAACACCGGGGAGCTGTTTTTT.

The chain carries TRBV5-1 and TRBJ1-2, with D maybe TRBD1 (6 bases). The CDR3 has 13 residues. Trimming removed 7 bases at V and 2 bases at J, with 12 bases between. Germline V gives CDR1 SGHRS, CDR2 YFSETQ. This CDR3 reads CASQEGQNYGYTF. CDR3 DNA sequence: TGCGCCAGCCAGGAGGGACAAAACTATGGCTACACCTTC.

The chain employs TRBV5-1 and TRBJ2-5; TRBD2 agrees at 13 bases. The CDR3 contains 15 residues. Losses at the gene ends were 4 bases for V and 9 bases for J; bases not matched to a gene: 9. Per the germline V gene, CDR1 is SGHRS and CDR2 is YFSETQ. The CDR3 sequence: CASSPGLAGVASQYF. CDR3 in DNA: TGCGCCAGCAGCCCTGGACTAGCGGGAGTGGCTTCCCAGTACTTC. Variable domain in full (rest from reference TRBV5-1 and TRBJ2-5): KAGVTQTPRYLIKTRGQQVTLSCSPISGHRSVSWYQQTPGQGLQFLFEYFSETQRNKGNFPGRFSGRQFSNSRSEMNVSTLELGDSALYLCASSPGLAGVASQYFGPGTRLLVL.

This clonotype appeared many times. The rearrangement uses TRBV24-1 and TRBJ1-1; 9 bases are shared with TRBD1. The CDR3 is 13 amino acids. Trimming cost V 7 bases and J 5 bases; bases outside gene matches: 4. CDR1 and CDR2 from the germline V gene are KGHDR and SFDVKD. CDR3 nucleotides: TGTGCCACCAGCGGGACAGGGAAGACTGAAGCTTTCTTT. Its translation is CATSGTGKTEAFF.

Many counts were recorded for this clonotype. The chain has TRBV7-2 and TRBJ2-1; 15 nucleotides align to TRBD2. Germline V gives CDR1 SGHTA, CDR2 FQGNSA. Trimming took 5 bases from V and 7 from J; bases not matched to a gene: 6. The CDR3 consists of 16 residues. CDR3 nucleotide sequence: TGTGCCAGCAGCCCAGGGGGGACTAGCGGGAGGAATGAGCAGTTCTTC. Translated: CASSPGGTSGRNEQFF.